This T cell receptor (beta chain) comes out of a study of T cell repertoires in cytomegalovirus infection. Turning to the study itself: In public TCR beta signatures, there were indications of both CMV infection and matching HLA type.

Germline lookup yields CDR1 ENHRY and CDR2 SYGVKD. With 6 bases removed from V and 0 bases from J, the gap between germline ends came to 15 bases. CDR3 length equals 17 residues. Study results and limitations: HLA-C-restricted CMV-specific TCR beta clonotypes were dominant in the ex vivo response. Identification of carriers of CMV plus the relevant HLA was performed using cumulative public TCR beta family frequency.

In TCRdb, the reads were re-called with MiXCR into one record per CDR3 protein. The sample holds 490,000 or so distinct CDR3 sequences; roughly 10% are singletons and the top ten take about a tenth. About this clonotype: Its specificity is unknown.

Sequenced sample: PBMCs. This chain links TRBV10-3 with TRBJ1-6; D is perhaps TRBD1 (5 bases). This sequence originates from a human donor in good health (CMV status not recorded). Some clones in this sample may be carry-over from other donors' samples. CDR3 sequence reads: CAIRRGVTDSYNSPLHF. CDR3 sequence (DNA): TGTGCCATCAGAAGAGGGGTCACCGACTCCTATAATTCACCCCTCCACTTT.